The entry that follows covers one T cell receptor beta chain sequence. This entry comes from a study of blood T cell repertoires in COVID-19. Study-level information: Samples came from the United States, Italy and Spain, spanning acute and convalescent COVID-19. T cells, B-cell-depleted T cells, or PBMCs provided the cDNA or gDNA that served as material.

This CDR3 region has 15 residues. V shed 4 bases and J 2 bases; nucleotides not matched to a gene: 7. The germline gives CDR1 LNHDA, CDR2 SQIVND (reference sequence). While infection was still active, Seattle patients were enrolled and then followed longitudinally. Authors' processing steps: Amplification of reference gene primers was used by the study to estimate nucleated cell counts. Profiled with immunoSEQ multiplex PCR; TCRdb holds only in-frame clones, not every one. V and J calls and clone size are copied from that table; D and trimming were computed from the DNA. Of 250,000 to 300,000 clones listed, 85% to 90% are singletons.

The sequence was collected from a woman aged 30 to 39 with COVID-19, enrolled during active disease. The V gene is TRBV19, the J gene TRBJ1-1, with 7 positions matching TRBD1. The sample taken for sequencing was peripheral blood. CDR3 amino acids: CASSKTGVDNTEAFF. The CDR3 region has the DNA TGTGCCAGTAGTAAAACAGGGGTGGATAACACTGAAGCTTTCTTT.